Listed here are 7 T cell receptor beta chains from one sample, sequenced in a study of cytomegalovirus exposure and HLA in healthy donors. PCR employed 60 Vbeta and 13 Jbeta primers. Sequencing was performed with immunoSEQ multiplex PCR; in TCRdb, only in-frame clones are kept and a portion is missing. This sample has about 150,000 clones, with roughly 80% found just once. The sequencing input was PBMCs. The receptors here all came from a young man in good health and CMV-seropositive.

The CDR3 is CASRDRRTSYEQYF. In DNA, the CDR3 is TGTGCCAGTAGGGACAGGAGGACCTCCTACGAGCAGTACTTC. The V call is TRBV19, the J call TRBJ2-7; 7 bases line up with TRBD1. The junction had 5 bases not matched to a gene; V was cut back by 6 bases and J by 0 bases. The CDR3 is made up of 14 amino acids. The germline V gene encodes CDR1 LNHDA and CDR2 SQIVND (reference sequence).

This CDR3 reads CASSLGGNYGTGELFF. The CDR3 DNA reads TGTGCCAGCAGCCTGGGCGGGAATTATGGCACCGGGGAGCTGTTTTTT. This sequence joins TRBV5-4 and TRBJ2-2; D is perhaps TRBD2 (6 bases). Germline CDR1 is SGHNT and CDR2 is YYREEE (reference sequence). CDR3 length: 16 amino acids. Trimming shortened V by 4 bases and J by 4 bases, and 17 bases separated the two germline ends.

Points on this clone: One junction end disagrees with the germline gene, perhaps due to a read error. V gene TRBV28 combines with J gene TRBJ2-7, with 10 nucleotides matching TRBD2. The CDR3 has 16 residues. Germline V gives CDR1 MDHEN, CDR2 SYDVKM. The CDR3 sequence: CASSLFSSGSSNEQYF. CDR3 nucleotide sequence: TGTGCCAGCAGTTTATTCTCTAGCGGGAGCTCCAACGAGCAGTACTTC.

This sequence joins TRBV29-1 and TRBJ2-1; D not certain. CDR3 length: 14 amino acids. Germline-derived CDR1 and CDR2 are SQVTM and ANQGSEA. V was clipped by 6 bases and J by 0 bases, with 12 bases between them. The CDR3 reads CSVRRQSSYNEQFF. The DNA of the CDR3 is TGCAGCGTCCGACGACAAAGCTCCTACAATGAGCAGTTCTTC.

The chain carries TRBV11-3 and TRBJ2-3, with D possibly matching TRBD2 (6 bases). The V end was cut by 5 bases, the J end by 2 bases, with 14 bases between. Looked up from germline, CDR1 is SGHNT and CDR2 is YENEEA. This CDR3 contains 15 residues. CDR3 in DNA: TGTGCCAGCAGCCCCTCGGGGGTATACACAGATACGCAGTATTTT. Its protein product is CASSPSGVYTDTQYF.

V and J are TRBV11-2 and TRBJ2-5; TRBD1 aligns across 7 bases. V lost 5 bases, J lost 4 bases, and 7 bases stayed unmatched. This CDR3 spans 14 amino acids. The V gene's germline CDR1 is SGHAT and CDR2 FQNNGV. This CDR3 is CASSHDRVGETQYF. CDR3 DNA: TGTGCCAGCAGCCACGACAGGGTCGGAGAGACCCAGTACTTC.

The chain combines TRBV28 with TRBJ1-1, with 10 bases lining up with TRBD1. CDR3 length: 14 residues. Germline CDR1 and CDR2: MDHEN and SYDVKM. The trim removed 3 bases at V and 7 bases at J, leaving 5 bases unmatched. The CDR3 sequence is CASSLTGGSGEAFF. As DNA, the CDR3 is TGTGCCAGCAGTTTGACAGGGGGCTCGGGTGAAGCTTTCTTT. The complete variable domain, with remaining parts taken from reference TRBV28 and TRBJ1-1, reads DVKVTQSSRYLVKRTGEKVFLECVQDMDHENMFWYRQDPGLGLRLIYFSYDVKMKEKGDIPEGYSVSREKKERFSLILESASTNQTSMYLCASSLTGGSGEAFFGQGTRLTVV.